This T cell receptor (beta chain) was sequenced for a study of T cell responses to AZD1222 COVID-19 vaccine. Libraries were prepared by immunoSEQ multiplex PCR; TCRdb keeps only in-frame clonotypes and omits some of them. The table shows under 200,000 clones, with 88% occurring only once. Study-wide results and limits: Repertoires were collected only later (after the peak T cell response had occurred). Regions 160-218 and 743-854 dominated among vaccine-associated CD4 TCRs spanning spike.

As concerns this clone: As yet, its antigen is unknown.

This sequence was found in an adult in good health. The sample consisted of peripheral blood, taken on day 0 of AZD1222 vaccination.

CDR3 protein: CASSSQTGWGNQPQHF. As DNA, the CDR3 is TGTGCCAGCAGCTCCCAAACGGGGTGGGGTAATCAGCCCCAGCATTTT. The chain carries TRBV7-2 and TRBJ1-5; D remains unclear. The CDR3 has 16 residues. The germline gives CDR1 SGHTA, CDR2 FQGNSA. V dropped 4 bases and J dropped 4 bases, with 17 bases sitting between them. The full variable domain, in which reference TRBV7-2 and TRBJ1-5 provide the parts outside the CDR3, is GAGVSQSPSNKVTEKGKDVELRCDPISGHTALYWYRQSLGQGLEFLIYFQGNSAPDKSGLPSDRFSAERTGGSVSTLTIQRTQQEDSAVYLCASSSQTGWGNQPQHFGDGTRLSIL.